The clone carrying this TCR beta chain occurred a few times. At one end, the junction sequence differs from germline, possibly due to a read error. Per the original methods: For nucleated cells, counts were estimated from reference gene primer amplification. Profiled with immunoSEQ multiplex PCR; TCRdb holds only in-frame clones, not every one. V, J and clone size are taken as reported in that table, and D and trimming were inferred from the DNA itself. Among around 360,000 clones listed, approximately 84% were seen once. This entry belongs to a study of blood T cell repertoires in COVID-19. Participants came from some 26 US areas, aged about 18 to 89 years. This CDR3 comprises 12 residues. Germline CDR1 reads SSHAT; CDR2 reads FNYEAQ (reference sequence).

This clonotype originated in a woman in her twenties or thirties who had recovered from COVID-19. Sequencing input: PBMCs or T cells enriched from blood (not recorded which). The chain has TRBV7-7 and TRBJ1-2; no firm D call. CDR3 loop: CASSLYQVGYTF. CDR3 nucleotides: TGTGCTAGCAGCTTATACCAGGTTGGCTACACCTTC. The entire variable domain, with the rest obtained from reference TRBV7-7 and TRBJ1-2, is as follows: GAGVSQSPRYKVTKRGQDVTLRCDPISSHATLYWYQQALGQGPEFLTYFNYEAQPDKSGLPSDRFSAERPEGSISTLTIQRTEQRDSAMYRCASSLYQVGYTFGSGTRLTVV.